This T cell receptor (beta chain) appears in the sequencing data of a study of control samples from healthy donors and cancer patients (dated by TCRdb to the early 2020s). Comment on this clone: Its antigen remains undetermined. No clone much larger than this one lies a single base away; base qualities are absent. Other DNA sequences of this sample code for an identical CDR3.

The germline V gene provides CDR1 KGHSH and CDR2 LQKENI. Measured from the cysteine to the phenylalanine, the CDR3 is 13 residues long. Only CDR3 DNA is held: 39 bases, read in frame from base 1. V is shortened by 3 bases, J by 5 bases, and the region joining them spans 8 bases. Library preparation used the immunoSEQ multiplex PCR assay. Drawn from immuneACCESS, this table holds only the in-frame rearrangements with V and J called that TCRdb kept. Clones are partly lost; checked studies trace under half to an unresolved V gene and leave the rest unexplained. The sample table contains tens of thousands of clones; only one count was recorded for about 79% of them. Around a tenth of the sample is taken by the ten largest.

The source material was PBMCs. This receptor was taken from a man aged 60-69 years with head and neck cancer. The chain joins TRBV18 to TRBJ1-5; a tentative D call is TRBD1 (5 bases match). The CDR3 region: CASSPGRDQPQHF. Here is the DNA: TGTGCCAGCTCACCGGGCAGGGATCAGCCCCAGCATTTT.